Described below is a single T cell receptor beta chain sequence and its context. Its antigen is not known. This entry comes from a study of shared clonotypes between healthy human individuals. General study findings and limits: Between a few donors, naive CD4 clonotypes were shared at a level of about 5%.

Replicate PCRs for sorted subsets used roughly 200 ng DNA; this equaled 25,000 to 30,000 T cell genomes. In the source study's methods: Junction-only sequences produced by ImmunoSEQ had no quality scores, so filtering differed. Libraries were prepared by immunoSEQ multiplex PCR; TCRdb keeps only in-frame clonotypes and omits some of them. The V and J calls and clone size were taken over from that table, and D and trimming were inferred from the DNA. The sample lists 2 million to 2.5 million clones; approximately 94% were seen once. The TCR originated in a man aged 18 to 29 in good health. Source material: naive CD4+ T cells sorted from blood. Subset here: CD45RA+ positively selected.

The DNA for the CDR3 is TGTGCCAGCAGCGAGGGGCCCCTAGTGACGAACATTCAGTACTTC. Translating gives CASSEGPLVTNIQYF. The chain joins TRBV9 to TRBJ2-4; tentative D call: TRBD1 (5 bases). Germline CDR1 SGDLS, CDR2 YYNGEE. Deletions cut 3 bases from V and 7 bases from J, with 17 bases between. The CDR3 runs 15 residues.